The next 13 T cell receptor beta chains were all read from a single sample in a study of T cell responses to AZD1222 COVID-19 vaccine. Assay used: immunoSEQ multiplex PCR; TCRdb lists only in-frame clones, some missing. The sample carries around 130,000 clones, approximately 92% recorded once. Source: peripheral blood, taken 28 days after the second dose of the MenACWY control vaccine. These TCRs come from an adult who received the MenACWY meningococcal vaccine as a control.

This chain joins TRBV9 and TRBJ2-7, with 11 positions matching TRBD2. With V trimmed by 3 bases and J by 2 bases, 4 bases remained unmatched. The V gene's germline CDR1 is SGDLS and CDR2 YYNGEE. CDR3 length: 15 amino acids. The CDR3 sequence: CASSGGTSGPYEQYF. The CDR3 DNA sequence: TGTGCCAGCAGCGGCGGGACTAGCGGCCCCTACGAGCAGTACTTC.

The chain combines TRBV7-9 with TRBJ1-1; TRBD1 matches 8 bases. Losses at the gene ends were 5 bases for V and 3 bases for J; bases not matched to a gene: 14. Germline loops: CDR1 SEHNR, CDR2 FQNEAQ (reference sequence). The CDR3 totals 17 residues. Written as DNA, the CDR3 is TGTGCCAGCAGCGGTGGGCTGGACAGGGTTCAGGACACTGAAGCTTTCTTT. Its protein is CASSGGLDRVQDTEAFF.

The rearrangement uses TRBV7-8 and TRBJ1-6, with D perhaps TRBD1 (6 bases). The V gene lost 1 base and the J gene lost 10 bases, with 17 bases spanning the gap. The CDR3 runs to 16 residues. Looked up from germline, CDR1 is SGHVS and CDR2 is FQNEAQ. The CDR3 DNA sequence: TGTGCCAGCAGCTTAGATGGACAGACTCGGGGATCACCCCTCCACTTT. Translating it yields CASSLDGQTRGSPLHF.

The rearrangement uses TRBV6-5 and TRBJ1-5, with D perhaps TRBD1 (6 bases). Looked up from germline, CDR1 is MNHEY and CDR2 is SVGAGI. The CDR3 is 14 amino acids. Deletions cut 5 bases from V and 3 bases from J, with 11 bases between. This CDR3 reads CASSIGQFNQPQHF. The CDR3 DNA is TGTGCCAGCAGTATAGGACAGTTCAATCAGCCCCAGCATTTT.

The V call is TRBV5-8, the J call TRBJ2-5; D is possibly TRBD1 or TRBD2 (6 bases each). Trimming shortened V by 1 base and J by 1 base, and 14 bases separated the two germline ends. The germline gives CDR1 SGHTS, CDR2 YDEGEE. The CDR3 totals 16 residues. The CDR3 reads CASSLMVGGGQETQYF. CDR3 DNA: TGTGCCAGCAGCTTGATGGTAGGGGGAGGCCAAGAGACCCAGTACTTC.

The CDR3 protein is CASSMGTASNSPLHF. The CDR3 DNA is TGTGCCAGTAGTATGGGGACAGCCTCTAATTCACCCCTCCACTTT. The V gene is TRBV19, the J gene TRBJ1-6; TRBD1 matches 7 bases. The CDR3 extends over 15 amino acids. Germline CDR1 and CDR2: LNHDA and SQIVND (reference sequence). J was trimmed by 6 bases and V by 3 bases; bases with no gene match: 5.

The V and J genes are TRBV7-7 and TRBJ2-5; 7 bases align to TRBD2. Losses at the gene ends were 1 base for V and 1 base for J; bases not matched to a gene: 12. CDR1 is SSHAT and CDR2 is FNYEAQ in the germline V gene (reference sequence). The CDR3 has 18 residues. The CDR3 bases are TGTGCCAGCAGCTTAGTATCGGGACTACCGATAGGCCAAGAGACCCAGTACTTC. The encoded protein is CASSLVSGLPIGQETQYF. Combining the CDR3 with reference TRBV7-7 and TRBJ2-5 gives the whole variable domain GAGVSQSPRYKVTKRGQDVTLRCDPISSHATLYWYQQALGQGPEFLTYFNYEAQPDKSGLPSDRFSAERPEGSISTLTIQRTEQRDSAMYRCASSLVSGLPIGQETQYFGPGTRLLVL.

V usage is TRBV3-1 (or the pseudogene TRBV3-2) and J usage is TRBJ1-2; weak D call: TRBD1 (5 bases). This CDR3 is built from 14 residues. Germline CDR1 and CDR2: LGHDT and YNNKEL (reference sequence). V lost 2 bases, J lost 4 bases, and 11 bases lay in between. DNA of the CDR3: TGTGCCAGCAGCCAAAGAGGGGTTGTCTATGGCTACACCTTC. Amino acid sequence: CASSQRGVVYGYTF.

This clone was detected once. V is TRBV7-9 and J is TRBJ2-3; D unclear. The CDR3 is 16 residues long. Trimming pared 5 bases from V and 4 bases from J, leaving 19 bases between. In germline, CDR1 is SEHNR, CDR2 FQNEAQ (reference sequence). CDR3 protein: CASSPPVRLSADTQYF. The CDR3 bases are TGTGCCAGCAGCCCCCCGGTACGCCTAAGCGCAGATACGCAGTATTTT. Together with reference TRBV7-9 and TRBJ2-3, the CDR3 gives the full variable domain: DTGVSQNPRHKITKRGQNVTFRCDPISEHNRLYWYRQTLGQGPEFLTYFQNEAQLEKSRLLSDRFSAERPKGSFSTLEIQRTEQGDSAMYLCASSPPVRLSADTQYFGPGTRLTVL.

The chain recombines TRBV9 with TRBJ2-5; TRBD2 aligns across 7 bases. Trimming removed 4 bases from V and 2 bases from J; junction bases left unmatched: 8. Per germline, CDR1 SGDLS and CDR2 YYNGEE. The CDR3 loop spans 15 amino acids. CDR3 DNA: TGTGCCAGCAGCCCACGGGACTACCTTCAAGAGACCCAGTACTTC. Encoded protein: CASSPRDYLQETQYF.

V gene TRBV9 combines with J gene TRBJ1-2; the match to TRBD1 covers 10 bases. The CDR3 is made up of 15 amino acids. Trimming cost V 0 bases and J 7 bases; bases outside gene matches: 6. Germline loops: CDR1 SGDLS, CDR2 YYNGEE. CDR3 bases: TGTGCCAGCAGCGTAGACCGCGACAGGGGGCTTGGCTACACCTTC. Its protein product is CASSVDRDRGLGYTF.

The chain joins TRBV30 to TRBJ2-3, with 10 nucleotides matching TRBD2. This CDR3 is built from 17 residues. J was trimmed by 1 base and V by 4 bases; bases with no gene match: 11. The germline V gene encodes CDR1 GTSNPN and CDR2 SVGIG (reference sequence). CDR3 coding DNA: TGTGCCTGGAATAACGAACTAGCGGGATCTGGCACAGATACGCAGTATTTT. Its protein product is CAWNNELAGSGTDTQYF.

This chain uses TRBV7-2 with TRBJ2-7; 8 bases fit TRBD2. There are 14 residues in the CDR3. Germline V lookup: CDR1 SGHTA, CDR2 FQGNSA. The V and J ends lost 0 bases and 5 bases, in that order; junction bases with no gene match: 3. CDR3 sequence: CASSLAGGVHEQYF. The CDR3 DNA sequence: TGTGCCAGCAGCTTAGCCGGGGGGGTCCACGAGCAGTACTTC. The variable domain in full, completed from reference TRBV7-2 and TRBJ2-7, reads GAGVSQSPSNKVTEKGKDVELRCDPISGHTALYWYRQSLGQGLEFLIYFQGNSAPDKSGLPSDRFSAERTGGSVSTLTIQRTQQEDSAVYLCASSLAGGVHEQYFGPGTRLTVT.